These 24 T cell receptor beta chains share one sample of origin, sequenced in a study of T-cell memory formation after mild COVID-19. From the 5' RACE reads, TCRdb called clonotypes with MiXCR, one entry per CDR3 protein. The sample holds under 150,000 distinct CDR3 sequences, 20% to 25% seen once. The specimen was PBMCs or a T cell subset sorted from them (not recorded which). The receptors here all came from a young man who had mild COVID-19 (a few samples of this study predate the infection). Cell type and time point are not known.

This clonotype has just a few counts. For the CDR3, the DNA is TGTGCCAGCAGCTTAGGGTTAGAGGGCGAAAAGGCACCCCTCCACTTT. This gives the protein CASSLGLEGEKAPLHF. V is TRBV7-9 and J is TRBJ1-6; D is undetermined. V was cut by 1 base and J by 11 bases, with 18 bases left in between. Looked up from germline, CDR1 is SEHNR and CDR2 is FQNEAQ (reference sequence). The CDR3 has 16 amino acids.

The chain couples TRBV20-1 to TRBJ1-5; 10 bases map to TRBD1. The CDR3 length is 18 residues. Germline V gene lookup returns CDR1 DFQATT and CDR2 SNEGSKA (reference sequence). V lost 5 bases, J lost 5 bases, and 18 bases stayed unmatched. CDR3 protein: CSAPSLDRGRGDDQPQHF. In nucleotides, the CDR3 is TGCAGTGCTCCCTCTCTAGACAGGGGGCGCGGGGATGATCAGCCCCAGCATTTT.

This clonotype has only a few counts. This chain links TRBV5-8 with TRBJ2-7, with a possible D match to TRBD1 (7 bases). There are 16 residues in the CDR3. V gave up 5 bases and J gave up 7 bases, with 25 bases separating them. In germline, CDR1 is SGHTS, CDR2 YDEGEE. The CDR3 nucleotides are TGTGCCAGCAGTCCCGGAGGGGGCGCCCCTCGAGGAGAGCAGTACTTC. Amino acid sequence: CASSPGGGAPRGEQYF.

In its sample, this clonotype was seen many times. The chain carries TRBV27 and TRBJ2-1, with TRBD2 matching 11 bases. The CDR3 contains 14 residues. In germline, CDR1 is MNHEY, CDR2 SMNVEV (reference sequence). J was trimmed by 7 bases and V by 8 bases; bases with no gene match: 7. The CDR3 sequence is CASSGTSGRNEQFF. For the CDR3, the DNA is TGTGCCAGCTCCGGGACTAGCGGAAGGAATGAGCAGTTCTTC.

The chain combines TRBV5-1 with TRBJ1-1; D is unresolved. The CDR3 contains 13 residues. Germline V CDR1 and CDR2: SGHRS, YFSETQ. V was clipped by 2 bases and J by 3 bases, with 8 bases between them. The CDR3 region is CASSFYGDTEAFF. CDR3 sequence (DNA): TGCGCCAGCAGCTTCTACGGGGACACTGAAGCTTTCTTT.

This clonotype has more than one count but fewer than ten. V gene TRBV15 combines with J gene TRBJ2-5, with 7 bases fitting TRBD2. Germline V gene lookup returns CDR1 LNHNV and CDR2 YYDKDF (reference sequence). Trimming at V came to 1 base and at J to 1 base, leaving 6 bases not matched to a gene. The CDR3 runs to 16 residues. In DNA, the CDR3 is TGTGCCACCAGCAGAGGGGTAGCGGGCAGCCAAGAGACCCAGTACTTC. This gives the protein CATSRGVAGSQETQYF.

This clonotype showed up just a few times. The rearrangement links TRBV20-1 to TRBJ2-2, with no clear D. Trimming stripped 0 bases from V and 2 bases from J, with 10 bases between. The CDR3 length is 15 residues. The V gene's germline CDR1 is DFQATT and CDR2 SNEGSKA (reference sequence). The CDR3 DNA reads TGCAGTGCTAGAGATTTGGCGGAAAACACCGGGGAGCTGTTTTTT. Translating gives CSARDLAENTGELFF.

This clonotype showed up many times. J is TRBJ2-3 and V is TRBV11-2, with 13 bases matching TRBD2. CDR3 length: 17 amino acids. V shed 5 bases, J shed 5 bases, and the junction held 10 bases outside the gene matches. Germline CDR1 is SGHAT and CDR2 is FQNNGV. The CDR3 nucleotides read TGTGCCAGCAGCATTACTAGCGGGGGGGTCCCCAGAGATACGCAGTATTTT. This sequence encodes CASSITSGGVPRDTQYF. Filled out from reference TRBV11-2 and TRBJ2-3, the complete variable domain reads EAGVAQSPRYKIIEKRQSVAFWCNPISGHATLYWYQQILGQGPKLLIQFQNNGVVDDSQLPKDRFSAERLKGVDSTLKIQPAKLEDSAVYLCASSITSGGVPRDTQYFGPGTRLTVL.

This clonotype was counted between two and nine times. The V gene is TRBV5-1, the J gene TRBJ2-7; perhaps TRBD2 as D (6 bases). The CDR3 length is 13 residues. The germline gives CDR1 SGHRS, CDR2 YFSETQ. Deletions cut 4 bases from V and 3 bases from J, with 11 bases between. CDR3 loop: CASSAGLIYEQYF. CDR3 coding DNA: TGCGCCAGCAGCGCGGGACTTATCTACGAGCAGTACTTC.

This clonotype was counted only a few times. This chain links TRBV20-1 with TRBJ1-2, with 9 bases fitting TRBD1. With 2 bases clipped from V and 4 bases from J, the junction kept 8 bases outside the gene matches. Germline-derived CDR1 and CDR2 are DFQATT and SNEGSKA (reference sequence). The CDR3 contains 15 residues. The CDR3 nucleotides are TGCAGTGCTAGACCCCCGGGACAGGGTGCCTATGGCTACACCTTC. Translation gives CSARPPGQGAYGYTF.

The rearrangement uses TRBV27 and TRBJ1-2, with 10 nucleotides matching TRBD1. CDR1 MNHEY and CDR2 SMNVEV come from the germline V gene (reference sequence). V shed 5 bases and J 8 bases; nucleotides not matched to a gene: 14. The CDR3 spans 16 residues. CDR3: CASSRLQTGGARGYTF. CDR3 nucleotides: TGTGCCAGCAGTCGGCTTCAGACAGGGGGCGCCAGGGGCTACACCTTC.

The V and J genes are TRBV12-3 or TRBV12-4 and TRBJ2-5, with 12 bases fitting TRBD2. V lost 1 base to trimming and J lost 3 bases; unmatched junction nucleotides: 0. CDR3 length: 15 residues. In nucleotides, the CDR3 is TGTGCCAGCAGTTTAGGACTAGCGGGGGAAGAGACCCAGTACTTC. Its protein product is CASSLGLAGEETQYF.

This clonotype was recorded a few times. V usage is TRBV2 and J usage is TRBJ2-2; D unclear. Trimming took off 4 bases at V and 3 bases at J, with 9 bases between the two ends. Germline CDR1 and CDR2: SNHLY and FYNNEI. This CDR3 contains 14 residues. Here the CDR3 reads CASSGRIYTGELFF. Here the CDR3 DNA reads TGTGCCAGCAGTGGACGGATCTACACCGGGGAGCTGTTTTTT.

This clonotype was observed a few times. The chain combines TRBV11-2 with TRBJ2-3; 8 bases map to TRBD2. The junction had 9 bases not matched to a gene; V was cut back by 5 bases and J by 5 bases. Germline CDR1 is SGHAT and CDR2 is FQNNGV. The CDR3 sequence is 15 residues long. The CDR3 DNA is TGTGCCAGCAGCCCCGGGATAGCGGGGAGAGATACGCAGTATTTT. This gives the protein CASSPGIAGRDTQYF.

V usage is TRBV11-2 and J usage is TRBJ2-7, with TRBD1 identical over 7 bases. This CDR3 region has 14 residues. V trimming: 5 bases; J trimming: 1 base; junction bases outside the gene matches: 5. CDR1 SGHAT and CDR2 FQNNGV come from the germline V gene. This chain's CDR3 is CASSRDSYSYEQYF. The DNA for the CDR3 is TGTGCCAGCAGCCGGGACAGCTATTCCTACGAGCAGTACTTC.

A few counts support this clonotype. CDR3 sequence reads: CASLTSLRTEAFF. In DNA form, the CDR3 reads TGTGCCAGCTTAACCTCCCTGAGGACTGAAGCTTTCTTT. V and J are TRBV12-3 or TRBV12-4 and TRBJ1-1; D ambiguous. The CDR3 has 13 amino acids. V was trimmed by 8 bases and J by 5 bases, leaving 15 bases between them.

This clonotype has more than one count but fewer than ten. V gene TRBV7-6 combines with J gene TRBJ2-7; D is possibly TRBD1 or TRBD2 (5 bases each). Germline values: CDR1 SGHVS, CDR2 FNYEAQ. Trimming shortened V by 4 bases and J by 4 bases, and 11 bases separated the two germline ends. The CDR3 is made up of 13 amino acids. The CDR3 spells CASSWGNPYEQYF. The CDR3 DNA is TGTGCCAGCAGCTGGGGGAACCCATACGAGCAGTACTTC. The full variable domain, completed using reference TRBV7-6 and TRBJ2-7, is GAGVSQSPRYKVTKRGQDVALRCDPISGHVSLYWYRQALGQGPEFLTYFNYEAQQDKSGLPNDRFSAERPEGSISTLTIQRTEQRDSAMYRCASSWGNPYEQYFGPGTRLTVT.

The CDR3 coding sequence is TGCGCCAGCAGCTCCAGGGATTTGGATAATTCACCCCTCCACTTT. Translation: CASSSRDLDNSPLHF. This sequence joins TRBV5-1 and TRBJ1-6, with D possibly TRBD1 on 5 matching bases. The germline V gene encodes CDR1 SGHRS and CDR2 YFSETQ. Trimming removed 3 bases at V and 5 bases at J, with 12 bases between. The CDR3 loop spans 15 amino acids.

This clonotype has only a few counts. The chain links TRBV10-3 to TRBJ2-4, with D possibly being TRBD2 (6 bases). Per germline, CDR1 ENHRY and CDR2 SYGVKD. Trimming removed 0 bases at V and 6 bases at J, with 18 bases between. CDR3 length: 17 amino acids. In nucleotides, the CDR3 is TGTGCCATCAGTGAGTCTTCGCGGGGACCCGAAGGAAACATTCAGTACTTC. Its translation: CAISESSRGPEGNIQYF.

The chain joins TRBV5-6 to TRBJ1-2; no reliable D call. In germline, CDR1 is SGHDT, CDR2 YYEEEE. This CDR3 spans 14 amino acids. Trimming cost V 0 bases and J 4 bases, with 10 bases left between them. As DNA, the CDR3 is TGTGCCAGCAGCTTGGGGCAGCTGACCTATGGCTACACCTTC. Translation: CASSLGQLTYGYTF.

This clonotype has a count of ten or more. V usage is TRBV6-5 and J usage is TRBJ1-1; D is unresolved. Between the trimmed V and J ends, which lost 0 bases and 6 bases, there was a span of 5 bases. Germline V gives CDR1 MNHEY, CDR2 SVGAGI. This CDR3 is built from 12 residues. The CDR3 DNA reads TGTGCCAGCAGTTACTCCGGGGCTGAAGCTTTCTTT. This codes for CASSYSGAEAFF.

The rearrangement joins TRBV9 to TRBJ1-1; 12 bases line up with TRBD1. With V trimmed by 4 bases and J by 0 bases, 4 bases remained unmatched. In germline, CDR1 is SGDLS, CDR2 YYNGEE. The CDR3 has 16 amino acids. The CDR3 bases are TGTGCCAGCAGCCGGGACAGGGGGCTCCTGAACACTGAAGCTTTCTTT. Its translation: CASSRDRGLLNTEAFF.

This clonotype was observed a few times. J is TRBJ2-5 and V is TRBV12-3 or TRBV12-4; TRBD2 aligns across 12 bases. V gave up 6 bases and J gave up 5 bases; unmatched junction bases: 7. The CDR3 extends over 15 amino acids. CDR3 sequence (DNA): TGTGCCAGCAGCTCTAGCGGGGGGGCCCCCGAGACCCAGTACTTC. Translation: CASSSSGGAPETQYF.

The chain has TRBV7-9 and TRBJ2-2; no reliable D call. This CDR3 contains 14 residues. Deletions cut 3 bases from V and 4 bases from J, with 9 bases between. Germline V lookup: CDR1 SEHNR, CDR2 FQNEAQ (reference sequence). The CDR3 is CASSFGQATGELFF. CDR3 bases: TGTGCCAGCAGCTTCGGCCAGGCCACCGGGGAGCTGTTTTTT.